These 7 T cell receptor beta chains share one sample of origin, sequenced in a study of naive and memory T cell subsets. Whole-study results and caveats: Possibly reflecting memory cells re-expressing CD45RA, a few larger clonotypes occurred in naive repertoires, especially CD8.

The antigens for these receptors are not known. Both TRBC1 and TRBC2 were covered by a beta constant-region primer of two equimolar oligonucleotides. Ligated cDNA was amplified by four rounds of PCR with nested alpha and beta constant-region primers and SP2. TCRdb reprocessed the UMI-ligation and nested PCR reads with MiXCR, giving one entry per CDR3 protein. This sample has 99,000 or so distinct CDR3 sequences, with around 15% found just once. Sequencing input: naive CD8+ T cells from blood. These receptors all come from a human donor in good health.

This clonotype was counted only a few times. This rearrangement joins TRBV29-1 to TRBJ2-1, with 10 bases lining up with TRBD2. Trimming took 5 bases from V and 0 from J; bases not matched to a gene: 7. Germline V gene lookup returns CDR1 SQVTM and CDR2 ANQGSEA. CDR3 length: 16 amino acids. The CDR3 reads CSVRGLAAFSYNEQFF. The CDR3 DNA is TGCAGCGTTCGCGGACTAGCGGCCTTCTCCTACAATGAGCAGTTCTTC.

This clonotype was counted only a few times. This sequence joins TRBV27 and TRBJ2-7, with no clear D. The germline V gene encodes CDR1 MNHEY and CDR2 SMNVEV (reference sequence). The CDR3 is 13 amino acids. Between the trimmed V and J ends, which lost 0 bases and 4 bases, there was a span of 7 bases. The CDR3 nucleotides are TGTGCCAGCAGTTTATCTTGGGATTACGAGCAGTACTTC. The encoded protein is CASSLSWDYEQYF.

This clonotype appeared a few times. V and J are TRBV27 and TRBJ2-7; possibly TRBD2 for D (6 bases). CDR1 is MNHEY and CDR2 is SMNVEV in the germline V gene (reference sequence). This CDR3 is 16 amino acids long. Trimming shortened V by 6 bases and J by 1 base, and 19 bases separated the two germline ends. CDR3 region: CASSPRGWGVSYEQYF. Written as DNA, the CDR3 is TGTGCCAGCAGCCCACGAGGTTGGGGGGTATCCTACGAGCAGTACTTC.

As regards this clonotype: An end of the junction differs from the germline gene, which may be a read error. The gene calls are TRBV5-5 and TRBJ1-6; no clear D gene. The V gene's germline CDR1 is SGHKS and CDR2 YYEKEE (reference sequence). This CDR3 region has 17 residues. CDR3 amino acids: CASSLSGSVWANSPLNF. In DNA, the CDR3 is TGTGCCAGCAGCTTGTCTGGATCGGTGTGGGCGAATTCACCCCTCAACTTT.

Turning to this clonotype: Compared with germline, one end of the junction differs, possibly owing to a read error. The chain is built from TRBV4-2 and TRBJ1-5; no definite D call. This CDR3 is built from 12 residues. CDR1 LGHNA and CDR2 YNFKEQ come from the germline V gene. CDR3 sequence: CASSQEGQPQNF. CDR3 DNA: TGTGCCAGCAGCCAAGAAGGGCAGCCCCAGAATTTT.

This clonotype was recorded a few times. This rearrangement joins TRBV20-1 to TRBJ2-7; 14 nucleotides agree with TRBD2. V shed 3 bases, J shed 2 bases, and the junction held 3 bases outside the gene matches. CDR3 length equals 15 residues. Germline V gives CDR1 DFQATT, CDR2 SNEGSKA (reference sequence). CDR3 nucleotide sequence: TGCAGTGCTAGCGGACTAGCGGGGGGACCCTACGAGCAGTACTTC. It encodes CSASGLAGGPYEQYF.

J is TRBJ2-7 and V is TRBV6-6; D tentatively fits TRBD1 or TRBD2 (5 bases each). V was clipped by 2 bases and J by 5 bases, with 10 bases between them. Germline loops: CDR1 MNHNY, CDR2 SVGAGI (reference sequence). The CDR3 extends over 13 amino acids. The CDR3 DNA is TGTGCCAGCAGTTACGGGGACGTCAACGAGCAGTACTTC. Residues: CASSYGDVNEQYF.